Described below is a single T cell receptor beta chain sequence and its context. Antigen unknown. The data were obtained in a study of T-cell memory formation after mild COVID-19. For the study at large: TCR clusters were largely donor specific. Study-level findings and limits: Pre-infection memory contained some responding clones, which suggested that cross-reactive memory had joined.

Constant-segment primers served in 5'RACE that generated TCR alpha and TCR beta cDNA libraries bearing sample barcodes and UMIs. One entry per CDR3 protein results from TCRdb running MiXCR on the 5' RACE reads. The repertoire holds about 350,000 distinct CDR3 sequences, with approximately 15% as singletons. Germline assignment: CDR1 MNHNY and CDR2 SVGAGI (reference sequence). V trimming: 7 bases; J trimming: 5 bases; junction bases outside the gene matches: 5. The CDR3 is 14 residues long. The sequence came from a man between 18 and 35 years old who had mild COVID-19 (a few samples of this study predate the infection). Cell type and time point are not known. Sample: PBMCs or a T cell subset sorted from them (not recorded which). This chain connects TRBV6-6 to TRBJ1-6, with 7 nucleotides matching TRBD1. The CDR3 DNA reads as TGTGCCAGCACTCCGACAGGGAATAATTCACCCCTCCACTTT. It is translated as CASTPTGNNSPLHF.